This is a list of T cell receptor beta chains from one sample in a study of blood T cell repertoires in COVID-19. The repertoire was sequenced with immunoSEQ multiplex PCR; TCRdb's copy has only in-frame clones and lacks some. The table has some 120,000 clones, about three quarters seen once. Source material: peripheral blood. The source is a woman aged 65 to 85 with acute or convalescent COVID-19. The CDR3 runs from the conserved cysteine through the conserved F or W. A D gene is named only where the DNA matches it firmly.

>TRBJ2-5|TRBV4-3|TRBD1
CASSQDETGWGETQYF
>TRBJ1-1|TRBV19|NA
CASSIRQARGNTEAFF
>TRBJ2-2|TRBV28|TRBD2
CASSLSPDAGGRVGELFF
>TRBJ1-2|TRBV15|NA
CATSPGFDYGYTF
>TRBJ2-7|TRBV12-3/TRBV12-4|NA
CASSWTSYEQYF
>TRBJ2-3|TRBV6-6|TRBD1
CASNPTGGINTQYF
>TRBJ1-3|TRBV5-1|NA
CASSLGTAGNTIYF
>TRBJ1-2|TRBV28|TRBD1
CASSLPGTGGLSGYTF
>TRBJ2-7|TRBV2|TRBD2
CASRDRGTSGRYEQYF
>TRBJ2-5|TRBV10-3|TRBD2
CAISESVPGLAGAGETQYF
>TRBJ2-2|TRBV9|TRBD2
CASSDAQAGITGELFF
>TRBJ2-1|TRBV11-3|NA
CASSLDGRSYNEQFF
>TRBJ2-1|TRBV29-1|TRBD1
CSVMGTASPGEQFF
>TRBJ2-3|TRBV2|NA
CASSQDHTSTDTQYF
>TRBJ1-2|TRBV7-8|TRBD1
CASSQGTGGIYGYTF
>TRBJ2-7|TRBV25-1|TRBD1
CASSGPPDRPVGEQYF
>TRBJ1-1|TRBV2|NA
CASLIHQNTEAFF
>TRBJ1-1|TRBV18|NA
CASSPANPTDEAFF
>TRBJ2-5|TRBV7-8|NA
CASSFTEETQYF
>TRBJ1-2|TRBV20-1|TRBD1
CSASPAGTGGRNGYTF
>TRBJ1-4|TRBV15|TRBD1
CATSRDQRDRVNEKLFF
>TRBJ2-7|TRBV28|NA
CASSFGWYEQYF
>TRBJ2-2|TRBV30|NA
CAWSRAVPGELFF
>TRBJ2-7|TRBV7-8|TRBD1
CASSLDGTGREQYF
>TRBJ1-1|TRBV30|TRBD1
CAWTGQGVEAFF
>TRBJ1-5|TRBV2|NA
CASSDGSVGWEPQHF
>TRBJ1-4|TRBV25-1|NA
CASSDSIRSNEKLFF
>TRBJ2-7|TRBV13|TRBD2
CASSTSTGTSGNYEQYF
>TRBJ1-1|TRBV19|NA
CASSPQPGAAFF
>TRBJ2-5|TRBV6-5|NA
CASSKSGSAETQYF
>TRBJ1-1|TRBV6-5|TRBD1
CASSSRDRGTEAFF
>TRBJ2-5|TRBV2|TRBD1
CASTFLDRGQETQYF
>TRBJ1-5|TRBV30|NA
CAWSVSHLNQPQHF
>TRBJ1-6|TRBV2|NA
CASSPRAVNSPLHF
>TRBJ2-7|TRBV7-9|TRBD1
CASSLGQGAWEQYF
>TRBJ2-5|TRBV5-1|NA
CASSLASGETQYF